This TCR beta chain was sequenced for a study of OX40 agonist ivuxolimab in advanced cancers. Across the study: The diagnoses of dose-escalation patients were hepatocellular carcinoma, melanoma, renal cell or head and neck cancer.

The assay was immunoSEQ multiplex PCR, and TCRdb's table has in-frame clones only and misses some. The table has 75,000 to 95,000 clones, 85% to 90% seen once. Germline lookup yields CDR1 GTSNPN and CDR2 SVGIG (reference sequence). V was trimmed by 3 bases and J by 1 base, leaving 10 bases between them. This CDR3 is built from 13 residues. This TCR was recovered from an adult with an advanced solid tumor such as melanoma, head and neck, liver or kidney cancer. The J gene is TRBJ2-7, the V gene TRBV30; tentative D call: TRBD1 (6 bases). The input for sequencing was CD4+ or CD8+ T cells sorted from blood, taken in a trial of the OX40 agonist ivuxolimab. The CDR3 DNA reads TGTGCCTGGAGACAGGGTGGGTCCTACGAGCAGTACTTC. Its protein product is CAWRQGGSYEQYF.